This T cell receptor (beta chain) comes out of a study of shared clonotypes between healthy human individuals. Per the germline V gene, CDR1 is SGHTA and CDR2 is FQGNSA. This CDR3 is built from 16 residues. Each sorted subset replicate got 200 ng genomic DNA, 25,000 to 35,000 genomes. Assay used: immunoSEQ multiplex PCR; TCRdb lists only in-frame clones, some missing. The sample consists of roughly 2 million clones, 90% to 95% of them appearing once. The donor cohort consisted entirely of Caucasian adults residing in Nashville, Tennessee. The TCR comes from a man aged 18 to 29 in good health. Sequencing was performed on naive CD4+ T cells sorted from blood. Indicated subset: CD45RA+ positively selected. The chain uses TRBV7-2 and TRBJ2-5, with TRBD1 as a possible D gene (5 bases). The J call may be faulty, since TRBJ2-7 better matches the DNA end. The CDR3 nucleotides are TGTGCCAGCAGCCCTTGGGCAGTAGGGGCTAACTACGAGCAGTACTTC. It yields the protein CASSPWAVGANYEQYF.